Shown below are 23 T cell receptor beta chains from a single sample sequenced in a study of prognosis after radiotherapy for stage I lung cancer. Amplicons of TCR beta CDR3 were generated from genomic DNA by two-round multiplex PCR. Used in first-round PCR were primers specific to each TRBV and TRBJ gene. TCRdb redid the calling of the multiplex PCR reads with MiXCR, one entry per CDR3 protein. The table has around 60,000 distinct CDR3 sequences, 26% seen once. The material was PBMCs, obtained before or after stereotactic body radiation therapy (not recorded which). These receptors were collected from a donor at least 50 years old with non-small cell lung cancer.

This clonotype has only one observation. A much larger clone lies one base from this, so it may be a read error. The CDR3 reads CGASPDSGHYNEEFF. In nucleotides, the CDR3 is TGCGGTGCTAGCCCTGACAGCGGCCACTACAATGAGGAGTTCTTC. This chain joins TRBV20-1 and TRBJ2-1; D is possibly TRBD1 or TRBD2 (5 bases each). The length of the CDR3 is 15 residues. Germline-derived CDR1 and CDR2 are DFQATT and SNEGSKA (reference sequence).

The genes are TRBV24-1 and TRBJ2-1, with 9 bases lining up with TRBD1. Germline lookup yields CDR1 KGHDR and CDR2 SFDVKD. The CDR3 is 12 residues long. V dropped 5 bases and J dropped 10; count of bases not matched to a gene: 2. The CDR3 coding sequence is TGTGCCACCAGTGTTACAGGGGGCGAGCAGTTCTTC. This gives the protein CATSVTGGEQFF.

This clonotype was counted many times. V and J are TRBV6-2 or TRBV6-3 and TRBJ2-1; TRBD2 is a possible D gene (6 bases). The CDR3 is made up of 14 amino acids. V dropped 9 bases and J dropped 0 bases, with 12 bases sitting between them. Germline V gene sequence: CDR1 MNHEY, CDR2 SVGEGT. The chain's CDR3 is CASEAGSSYNEQFF. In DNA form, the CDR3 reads TGTGCCAGTGAAGCGGGTAGCTCCTACAATGAGCAGTTCTTC.

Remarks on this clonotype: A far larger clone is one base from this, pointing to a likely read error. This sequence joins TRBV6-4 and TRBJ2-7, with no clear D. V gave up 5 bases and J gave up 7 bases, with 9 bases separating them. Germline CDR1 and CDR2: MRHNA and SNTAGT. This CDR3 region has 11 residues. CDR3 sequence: CASSYTVEQYF. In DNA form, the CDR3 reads TGTGCCAGCAGTTACACGGTGGAGCAGTACTTC.

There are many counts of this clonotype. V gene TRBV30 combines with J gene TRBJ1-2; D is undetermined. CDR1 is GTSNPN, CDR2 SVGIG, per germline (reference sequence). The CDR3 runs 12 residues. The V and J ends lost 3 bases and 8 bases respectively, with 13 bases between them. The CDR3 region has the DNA TGTGCCTGGAGCACCGGGAGGTTGGGCTACACCTTC. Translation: CAWSTGRLGYTF.

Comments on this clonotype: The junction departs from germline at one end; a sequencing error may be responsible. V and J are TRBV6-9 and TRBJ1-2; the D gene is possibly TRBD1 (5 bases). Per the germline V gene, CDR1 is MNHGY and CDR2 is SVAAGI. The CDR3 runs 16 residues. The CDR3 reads CASSYSRTWGSYGYTF. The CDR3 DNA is TGCGCCAGCAGTTACTCACGGACATGGGGGAGCTATGGCTACACCTTC.

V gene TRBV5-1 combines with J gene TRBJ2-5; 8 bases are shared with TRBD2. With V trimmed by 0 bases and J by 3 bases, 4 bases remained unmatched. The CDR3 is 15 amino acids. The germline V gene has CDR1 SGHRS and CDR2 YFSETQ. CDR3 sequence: CASSLVPRGEETQYF. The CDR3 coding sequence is TGCGCCAGCAGCTTGGTGCCGCGGGGGGAAGAGACCCAGTACTTC.

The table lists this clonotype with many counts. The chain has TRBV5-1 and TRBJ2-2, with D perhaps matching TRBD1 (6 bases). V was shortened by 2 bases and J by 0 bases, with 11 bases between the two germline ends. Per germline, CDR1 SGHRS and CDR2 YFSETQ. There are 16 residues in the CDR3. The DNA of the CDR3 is TGCGCCAGCAGCTTATCCGGGACAACGAACACCGGGGAGCTGTTTTTT. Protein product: CASSLSGTTNTGELFF.

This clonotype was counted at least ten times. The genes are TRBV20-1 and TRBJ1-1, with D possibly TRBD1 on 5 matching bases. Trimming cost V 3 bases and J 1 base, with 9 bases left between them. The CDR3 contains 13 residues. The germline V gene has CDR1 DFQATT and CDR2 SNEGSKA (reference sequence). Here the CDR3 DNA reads TGCAGTGCTAGGGACAATCCGAACACTGAAGCTTTCTTT. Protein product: CSARDNPNTEAFF.

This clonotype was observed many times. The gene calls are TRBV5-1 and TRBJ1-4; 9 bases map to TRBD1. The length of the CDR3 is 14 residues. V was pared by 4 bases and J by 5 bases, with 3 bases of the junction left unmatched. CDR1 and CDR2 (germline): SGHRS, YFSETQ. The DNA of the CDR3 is TGCGCCAGCAGCGTGGGGACAGGGAATGAAAAACTGTTTTTT. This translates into CASSVGTGNEKLFF.

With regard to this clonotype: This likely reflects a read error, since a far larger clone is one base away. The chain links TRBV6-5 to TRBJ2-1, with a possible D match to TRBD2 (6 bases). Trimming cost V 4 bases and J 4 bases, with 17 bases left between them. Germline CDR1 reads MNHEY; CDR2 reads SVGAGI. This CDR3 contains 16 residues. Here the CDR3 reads CASSSSPGREYNEQFF. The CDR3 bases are TGTGCCAGCAGTTCCTCCCCGGGCCGGGAGTACAATGAGCAGTTCTTC.

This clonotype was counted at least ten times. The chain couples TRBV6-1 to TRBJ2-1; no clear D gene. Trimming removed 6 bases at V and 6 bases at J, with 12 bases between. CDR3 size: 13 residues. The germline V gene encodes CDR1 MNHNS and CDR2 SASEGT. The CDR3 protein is CASRVPHPNEQFF. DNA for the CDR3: TGTGCCAGCAGAGTACCTCACCCCAATGAGCAGTTCTTC.

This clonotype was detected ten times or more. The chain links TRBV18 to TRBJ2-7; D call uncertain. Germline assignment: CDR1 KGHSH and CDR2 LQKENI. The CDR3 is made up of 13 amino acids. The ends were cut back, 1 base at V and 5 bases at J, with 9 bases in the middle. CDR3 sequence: CASSPRQSDEQYF. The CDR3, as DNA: TGTGCCAGCTCACCACGACAATCGGACGAGCAGTACTTC.

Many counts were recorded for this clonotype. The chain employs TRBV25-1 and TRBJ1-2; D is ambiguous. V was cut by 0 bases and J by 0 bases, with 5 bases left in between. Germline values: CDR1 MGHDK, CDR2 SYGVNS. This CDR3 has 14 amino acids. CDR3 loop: CASSEYTANYGYTF. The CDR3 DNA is TGTGCCAGCAGTGAATACACTGCTAACTATGGCTACACCTTC.

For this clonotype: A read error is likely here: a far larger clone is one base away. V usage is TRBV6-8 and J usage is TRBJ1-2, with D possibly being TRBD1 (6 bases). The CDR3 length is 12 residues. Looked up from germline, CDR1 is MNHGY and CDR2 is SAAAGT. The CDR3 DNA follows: TGTTCCAGCAGAATGGACAGAACTGGCTACACCTTC. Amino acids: CSSRMDRTGYTF.

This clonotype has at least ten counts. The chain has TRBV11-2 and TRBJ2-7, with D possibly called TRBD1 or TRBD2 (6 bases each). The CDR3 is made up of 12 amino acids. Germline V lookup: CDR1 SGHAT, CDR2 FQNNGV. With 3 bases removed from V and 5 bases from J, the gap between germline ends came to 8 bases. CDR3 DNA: TGTGCCAGCAGCTTCGGGGGCCACGAGCAGTACTTC. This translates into CASSFGGHEQYF.

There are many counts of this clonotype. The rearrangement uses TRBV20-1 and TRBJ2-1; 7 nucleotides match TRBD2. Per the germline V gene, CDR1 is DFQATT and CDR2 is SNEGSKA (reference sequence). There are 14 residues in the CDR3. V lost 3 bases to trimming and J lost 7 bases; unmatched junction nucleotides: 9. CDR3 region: CSASLAGVQNEQFF. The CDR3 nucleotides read TGCAGTGCTAGTCTTGCGGGGGTGCAAAATGAGCAGTTCTTC.

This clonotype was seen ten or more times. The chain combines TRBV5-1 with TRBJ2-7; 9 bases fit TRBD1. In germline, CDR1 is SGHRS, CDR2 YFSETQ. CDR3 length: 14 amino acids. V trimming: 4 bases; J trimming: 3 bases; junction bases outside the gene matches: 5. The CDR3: CASSLTGGGYEQYF. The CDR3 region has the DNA TGCGCCAGCAGCCTCACAGGGGGCGGCTACGAGCAGTACTTC.

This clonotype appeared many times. CDR3 in amino acids: CASSYRDRGYYEQFF. In DNA, the CDR3 is TGTGCCAGCAGTTACCGGGACAGGGGGTATTATGAGCAGTTCTTC. V and J are TRBV6-5 and TRBJ2-1; 11 bases align to TRBD1. The CDR3 has 15 residues. V shed 2 bases and J 8 bases; nucleotides not matched to a gene: 5. Germline V gene lookup returns CDR1 MNHEY and CDR2 SVGAGI.

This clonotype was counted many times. The CDR3 nucleotides are TGCGCCAGCAGCTTGGGCGGCTGGGGGGACGAGCAGTACTTC. Encoded protein: CASSLGGWGDEQYF. This chain connects TRBV5-1 to TRBJ2-7, with a possible D match to TRBD2 (6 bases). Trimming left V 0 bases short and J 5 bases short, with 12 bases between. From germline, CDR1 is SGHRS and CDR2 YFSETQ. The CDR3 is 14 residues long.

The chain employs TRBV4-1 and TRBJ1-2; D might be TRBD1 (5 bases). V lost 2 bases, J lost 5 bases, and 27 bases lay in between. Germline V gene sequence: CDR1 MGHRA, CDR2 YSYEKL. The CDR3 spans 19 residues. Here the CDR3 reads CASSQRRKVWGPPRYGYTF. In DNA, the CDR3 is TGCGCCAGCAGCCAACGAAGGAAAGTCTGGGGCCCCCCCCGGTATGGCTACACCTTC.

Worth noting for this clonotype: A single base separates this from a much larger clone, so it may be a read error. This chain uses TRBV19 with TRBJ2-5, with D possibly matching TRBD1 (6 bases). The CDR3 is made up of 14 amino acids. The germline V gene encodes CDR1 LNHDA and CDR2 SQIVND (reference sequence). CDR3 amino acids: CASSRKGVGEIQYF. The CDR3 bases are TGTGCCAGTTCCCGAAAGGGGGTTGGGGAGATCCAGTACTTC.

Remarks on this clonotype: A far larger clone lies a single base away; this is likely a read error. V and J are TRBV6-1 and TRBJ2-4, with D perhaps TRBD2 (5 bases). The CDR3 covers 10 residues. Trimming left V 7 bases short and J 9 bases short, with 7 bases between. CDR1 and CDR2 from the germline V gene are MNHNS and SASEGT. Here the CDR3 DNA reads TGTGCCAGCACGCGGGTCATTCAGTACTTC. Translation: CASTRVIQYF.